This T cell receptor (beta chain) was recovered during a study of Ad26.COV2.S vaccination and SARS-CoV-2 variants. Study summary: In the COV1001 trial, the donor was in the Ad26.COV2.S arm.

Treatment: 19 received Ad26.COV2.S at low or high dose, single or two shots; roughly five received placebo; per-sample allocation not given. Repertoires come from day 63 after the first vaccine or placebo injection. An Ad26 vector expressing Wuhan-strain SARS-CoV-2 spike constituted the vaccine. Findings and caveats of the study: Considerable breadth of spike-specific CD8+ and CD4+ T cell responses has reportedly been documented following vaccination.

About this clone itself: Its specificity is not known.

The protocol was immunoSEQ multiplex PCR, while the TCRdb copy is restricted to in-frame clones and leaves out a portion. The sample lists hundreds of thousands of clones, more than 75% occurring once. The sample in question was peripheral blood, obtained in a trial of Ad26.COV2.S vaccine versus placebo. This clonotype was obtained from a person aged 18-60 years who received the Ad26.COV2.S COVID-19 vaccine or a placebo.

The chain's CDR3 is CASSSRLDTQYF. In nucleotides, the CDR3 is TGTGCCAGCAGCTCCCGCTTAGATACGCAGTATTTT. This sequence joins TRBV7-9 and TRBJ2-3; D call uncertain. V was shortened by 4 bases and J by 5 bases, with 7 bases between the two germline ends. Germline V lookup: CDR1 SEHNR, CDR2 FQNEAQ (reference sequence). The CDR3 totals 12 residues.